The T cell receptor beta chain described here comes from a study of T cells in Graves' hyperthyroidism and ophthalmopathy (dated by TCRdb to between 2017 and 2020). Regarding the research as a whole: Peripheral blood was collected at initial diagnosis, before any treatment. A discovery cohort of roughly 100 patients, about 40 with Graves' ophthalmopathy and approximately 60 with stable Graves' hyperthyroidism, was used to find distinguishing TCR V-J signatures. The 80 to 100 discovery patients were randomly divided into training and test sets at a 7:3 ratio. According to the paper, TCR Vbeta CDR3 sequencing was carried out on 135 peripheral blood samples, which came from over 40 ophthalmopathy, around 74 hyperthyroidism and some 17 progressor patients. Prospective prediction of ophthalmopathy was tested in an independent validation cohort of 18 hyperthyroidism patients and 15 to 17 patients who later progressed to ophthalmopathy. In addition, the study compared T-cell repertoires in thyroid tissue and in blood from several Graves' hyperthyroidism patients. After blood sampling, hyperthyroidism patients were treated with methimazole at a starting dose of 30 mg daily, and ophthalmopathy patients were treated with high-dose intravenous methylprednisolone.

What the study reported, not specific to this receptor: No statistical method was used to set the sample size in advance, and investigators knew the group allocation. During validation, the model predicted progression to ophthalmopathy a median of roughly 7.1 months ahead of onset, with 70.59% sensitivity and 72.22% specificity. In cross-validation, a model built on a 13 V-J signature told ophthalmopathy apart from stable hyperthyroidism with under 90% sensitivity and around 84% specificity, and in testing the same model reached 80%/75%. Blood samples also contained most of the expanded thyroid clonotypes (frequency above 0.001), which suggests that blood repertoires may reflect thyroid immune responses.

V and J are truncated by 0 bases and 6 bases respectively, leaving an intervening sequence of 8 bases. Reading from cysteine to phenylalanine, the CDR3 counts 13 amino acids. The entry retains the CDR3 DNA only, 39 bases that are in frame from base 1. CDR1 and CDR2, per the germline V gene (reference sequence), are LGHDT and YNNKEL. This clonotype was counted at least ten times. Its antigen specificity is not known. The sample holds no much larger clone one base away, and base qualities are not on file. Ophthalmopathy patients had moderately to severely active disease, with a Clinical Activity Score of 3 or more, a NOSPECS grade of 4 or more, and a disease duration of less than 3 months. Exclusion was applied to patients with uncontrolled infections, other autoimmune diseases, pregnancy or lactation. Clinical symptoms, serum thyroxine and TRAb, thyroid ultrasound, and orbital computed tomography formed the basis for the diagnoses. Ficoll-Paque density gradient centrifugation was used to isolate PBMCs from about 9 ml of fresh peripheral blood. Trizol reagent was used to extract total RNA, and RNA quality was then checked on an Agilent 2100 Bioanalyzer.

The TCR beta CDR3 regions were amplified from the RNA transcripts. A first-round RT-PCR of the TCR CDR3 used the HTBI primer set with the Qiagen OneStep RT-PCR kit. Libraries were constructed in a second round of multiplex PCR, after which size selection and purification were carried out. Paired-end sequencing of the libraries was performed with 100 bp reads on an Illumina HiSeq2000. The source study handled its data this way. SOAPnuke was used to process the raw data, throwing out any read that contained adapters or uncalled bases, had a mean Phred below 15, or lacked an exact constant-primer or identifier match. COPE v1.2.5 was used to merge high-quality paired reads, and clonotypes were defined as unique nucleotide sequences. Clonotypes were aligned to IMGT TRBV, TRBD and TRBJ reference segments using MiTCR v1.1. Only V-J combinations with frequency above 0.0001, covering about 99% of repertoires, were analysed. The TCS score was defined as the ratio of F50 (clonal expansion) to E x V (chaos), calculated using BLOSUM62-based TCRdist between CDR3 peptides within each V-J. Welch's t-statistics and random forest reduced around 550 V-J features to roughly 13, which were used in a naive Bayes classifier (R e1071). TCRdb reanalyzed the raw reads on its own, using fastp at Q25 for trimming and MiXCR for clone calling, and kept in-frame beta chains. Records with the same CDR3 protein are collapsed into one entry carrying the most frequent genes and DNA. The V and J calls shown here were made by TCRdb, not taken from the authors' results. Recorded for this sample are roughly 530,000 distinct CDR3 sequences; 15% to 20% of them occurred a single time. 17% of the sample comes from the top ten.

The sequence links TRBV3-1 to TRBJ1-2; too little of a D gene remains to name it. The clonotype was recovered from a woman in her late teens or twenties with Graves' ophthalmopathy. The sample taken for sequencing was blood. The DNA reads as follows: TGTGCCAGCAGCCAAGAAAGGATGCATGGCTACACCTTC. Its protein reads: CASSQERMHGYTF. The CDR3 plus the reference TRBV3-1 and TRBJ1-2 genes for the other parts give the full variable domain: DTAVSQTPKYLVTQMGNDKSIKCEQNLGHDTMYWYKQDSKKFLKIMFSYNNKELIINETVPNRFSPKSPDKAHLNLHINSLELGDSAVYFCASSQERMHGYTFGSGTRLTVV.